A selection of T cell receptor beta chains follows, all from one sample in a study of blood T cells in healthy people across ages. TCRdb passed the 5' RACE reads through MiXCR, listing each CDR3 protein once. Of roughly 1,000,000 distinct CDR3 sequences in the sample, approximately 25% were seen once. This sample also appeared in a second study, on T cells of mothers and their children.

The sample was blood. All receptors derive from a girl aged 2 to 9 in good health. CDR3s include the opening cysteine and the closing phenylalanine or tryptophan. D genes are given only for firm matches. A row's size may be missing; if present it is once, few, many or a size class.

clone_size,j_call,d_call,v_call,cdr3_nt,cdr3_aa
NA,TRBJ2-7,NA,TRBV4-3,TGCGCCAGCAGCCAAGGCTATAGACAGACCTACGAGCAGTACTTC,CASSQGYRQTYEQYF
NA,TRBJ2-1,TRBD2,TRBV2,TGTGCCAGCAGTGTAGCGGTTGGGGGACTAGCGGGTAACCAGCAGTTCTTC,CASSVAVGGLAGNQQFF
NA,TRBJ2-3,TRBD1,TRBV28,TGTGCCAGCAGGCCAGGGGGCCTCACAGATACGCAGTATTTT,CASRPGGLTDTQYF
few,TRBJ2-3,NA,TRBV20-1,TGCAGTGCTAGAGCTAACTTTGGCGCAGATACGCAGTATTTT,CSARANFGADTQYF
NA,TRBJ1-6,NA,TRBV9,TGTGCCAGCAGCGTCACAAAACAGGGACGGGATTCACCCCTCCACTTT,CASSVTKQGRDSPLHF
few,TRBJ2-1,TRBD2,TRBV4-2,TGTGCCAGCAGCGTTGGGACTATCAGATACAATGAGCAGTTCTTC,CASSVGTIRYNEQFF
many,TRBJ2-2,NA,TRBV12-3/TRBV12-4,TGTGCCAGCAGTGAAGTGAATGGTCCTGGCGGGGAGCTGTTTTTT,CASSEVNGPGGELFF
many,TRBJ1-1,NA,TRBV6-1,TGTGCCAGCAGTGAATCAGGAGAGGGAGTTGGAGCTTTCTTT,CASSESGEGVGAFF
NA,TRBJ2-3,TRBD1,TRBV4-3,TGCGCCAGCAGCCCTGGGACAGGATTCACAGACACGCAGTATTTT,CASSPGTGFTDTQYF
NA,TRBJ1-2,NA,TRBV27,TGTGCCAGCAGTTTGAGGCTGGCGGGCTATGGCTACACCTTC,CASSLRLAGYGYTF
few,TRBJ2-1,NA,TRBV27,TGTGCCAGCATCTCTCTCCCCCTCGCTTTTGGCTACAATGAGCAGTTCTTC,CASISLPLAFGYNEQFF
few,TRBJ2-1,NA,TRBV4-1,TGCGCCAGCAGCCAAGACATCTACGCTGAGCAGTTCTTC,CASSQDIYAEQFF
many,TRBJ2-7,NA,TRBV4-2,TGTGCCAGCAGCCCACCGGGACTCACCTACGAGCAGTACTTC,CASSPPGLTYEQYF
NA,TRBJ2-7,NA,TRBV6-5,TGTGCCAGCAGTTACTCAATCACAGCCTACGAGCAGTACTTC,CASSYSITAYEQYF
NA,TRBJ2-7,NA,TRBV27,TGTGCCAGCGCAATAATTCAGGGAAGTGTATCCTACGAGCAGTACTTC,CASAIIQGSVSYEQYF
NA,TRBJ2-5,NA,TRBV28,TGTGCCAGCGCCACAGCACAAGAGACCCAGTACTTC,CASATAQETQYF
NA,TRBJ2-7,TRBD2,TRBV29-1,TGCAGCGCCGTCGCGCGGGGGGCACCTTCCTACGAGCAGTACTTC,CSAVARGAPSYEQYF
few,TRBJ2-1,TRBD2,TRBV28,TGTGCCAGCACCGGGACTAGTGGCGCCAATGAGCAGTTCTTC,CASTGTSGANEQFF
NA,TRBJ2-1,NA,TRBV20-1,TGCAGTGCTCTACACACCCCCAGTGAGCAGTTCTTC,CSALHTPSEQFF
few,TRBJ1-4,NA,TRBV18,TGTGCCAGCTCACCGGAAAGGTCCGCTGGAAAACTGTTTTTT,CASSPERSAGKLFF
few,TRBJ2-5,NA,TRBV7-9,TGTGCCAGCAGCCCCCCCGCAGAGACCCAGCACTTC,CASSPPAETQHF
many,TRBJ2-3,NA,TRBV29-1,TGCAGCGTTGAAGGGGTTAGCACAGATACGCAGTATTTT,CSVEGVSTDTQYF
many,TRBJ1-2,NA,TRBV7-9,TGTGCCAGCAGCTTAGGGCAGATCTATGGCTACACCTTC,CASSLGQIYGYTF